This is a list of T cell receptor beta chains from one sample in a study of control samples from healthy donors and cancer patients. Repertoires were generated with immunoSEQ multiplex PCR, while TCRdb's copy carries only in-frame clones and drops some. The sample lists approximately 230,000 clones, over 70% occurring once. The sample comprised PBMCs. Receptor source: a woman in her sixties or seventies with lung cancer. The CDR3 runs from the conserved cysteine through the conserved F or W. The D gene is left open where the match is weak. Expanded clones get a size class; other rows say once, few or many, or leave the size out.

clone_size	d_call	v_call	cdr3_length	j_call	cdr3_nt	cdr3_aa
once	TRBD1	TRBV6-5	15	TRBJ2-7	TGTGCCAGCAGACCCCCGGGACAGGGGGTAGGCGAGCAGTACTTC	CASRPPGQGVGEQYF
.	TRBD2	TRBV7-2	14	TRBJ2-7	TGTGCCAGCCGCCTAGCGGGAGCTCAGAACGAGCAGTACTTC	CASRLAGAQNEQYF
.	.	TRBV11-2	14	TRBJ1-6	TGTGCCAGCAGCTTACGCTCGGGGGAATCACCCCTCCACTTT	CASSLRSGESPLHF
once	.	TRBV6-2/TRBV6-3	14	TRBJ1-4	TGTGCCAGCAGCTCCGGGGCATCTAATGAAAAACTGTTTTTT	CASSSGASNEKLFF
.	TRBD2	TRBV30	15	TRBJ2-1	TGTGCCTGTCCCGCGACTAGCGGCTCCTACAATGAGCAGTTCTTC	CACPATSGSYNEQFF
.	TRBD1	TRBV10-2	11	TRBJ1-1	TGCGCCAGCACAGGGGGCGCTGAAGCTTTCTTT	CASTGGAEAFF
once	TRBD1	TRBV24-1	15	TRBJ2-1	TGTGCCACCAGTGACAGGGGGATATCCATTAATGAGCAGTTCTTC	CATSDRGISINEQFF
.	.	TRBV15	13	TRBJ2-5	TGTGCCACCGGTGGGGGGAACCAAGAGACCCAGTACTTC	CATGGGNQETQYF
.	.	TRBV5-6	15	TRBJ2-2	TGTGCCAGCAGCTTGGTCCGGTCGGGGTCCGGGGAGCTGTTTTTT	CASSLVRSGSGELFF
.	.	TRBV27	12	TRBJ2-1	TGTGCCAGCAGCCCCGCTTACAATGAGCAGTTCTTC	CASSPAYNEQFF
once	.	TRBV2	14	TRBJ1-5	TGTGCCAGCAGTGAGTCAGAACGCAATCAGCCCCAGCATTTT	CASSESERNQPQHF
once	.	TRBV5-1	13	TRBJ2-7	TGCGCCAGCAGCTTACTGGCCAATGTGGAGCAGTACTTC	CASSLLANVEQYF
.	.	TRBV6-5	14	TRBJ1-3	TGTGCCAGCAGTTTAGGGGGTTCTGGAAACACCATATATTTT	CASSLGGSGNTIYF
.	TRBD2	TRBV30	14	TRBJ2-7	TGTGCCTGGAGTAGGGCTAGCGGATCCTACGAGCAGTACTTC	CAWSRASGSYEQYF
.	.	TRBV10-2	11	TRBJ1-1	TGCGCCAGCAGCGCCGGGGCTGAAGCTTTCTTT	CASSAGAEAFF
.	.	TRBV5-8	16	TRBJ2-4	TGTGCCAGCAGCTTGGTAGGGGGAGGCACCAAAAACATTCAGTACTTC	CASSLVGGGTKNIQYF
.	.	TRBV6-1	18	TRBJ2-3	TGTGCCAGCAGTGGGGGGGTGGGCAGTAGGGTGGAAAGTGATACGCAGTATTTT	CASSGGVGSRVESDTQYF
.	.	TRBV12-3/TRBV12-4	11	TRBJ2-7	TGTGCCAGCAGTCCTTCTTACGAGCAGTACTTC	CASSPSYEQYF
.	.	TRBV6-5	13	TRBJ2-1	TGTGCCAGCACTCCGGACAGATACAATGAGCAGTTCTTC	CASTPDRYNEQFF
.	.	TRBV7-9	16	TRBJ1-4	TGTGCCAGCAGCTTCCGGCAGGGGTCGGATAATGAAAAACTGTTTTTT	CASSFRQGSDNEKLFF
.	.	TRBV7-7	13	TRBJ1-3	TGTGCTAGCAGCTCCCACTTGGGAAACACCATATATTTT	CASSSHLGNTIYF
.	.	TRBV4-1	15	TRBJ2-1	TGCGCCAGCAGCCAAGGCGGGGCCCCCTACAATGAGCAGTTCTTC	CASSQGGAPYNEQFF
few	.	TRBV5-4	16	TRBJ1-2	TGTGCCAGCAGCTTGTGGGCAGGCCCTTTAAACTATGGCTACACCTTC	CASSLWAGPLNYGYTF
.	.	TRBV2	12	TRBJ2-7	TGTGCCAGCCGCGACATTACTTACGAGCAGTACTTC	CASRDITYEQYF
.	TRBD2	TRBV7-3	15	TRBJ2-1	TGTGCCAGCAGCTTAGCGCCTAGCGGGAGGCATGAGCAGTTCTTC	CASSLAPSGRHEQFF
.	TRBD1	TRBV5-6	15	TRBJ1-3	TGTGCCAGCACGCGGTGGGACAGGGGAAGGAACACCATATATTTT	CASTRWDRGRNTIYF
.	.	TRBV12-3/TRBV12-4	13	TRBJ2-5	TGTGCCAGCAGTTTACCGGGCCAAGAGACCCAGTACTTC	CASSLPGQETQYF
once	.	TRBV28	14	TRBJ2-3	TGTGCCAGCAGTTTAGCCGGAGGCACAGATACGCAGTATTTT	CASSLAGGTDTQYF
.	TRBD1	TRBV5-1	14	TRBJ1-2	TGCGCCAGCAGCCCGGGACAGGGTTTGGATGGCTACACCTTC	CASSPGQGLDGYTF
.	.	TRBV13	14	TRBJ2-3	TGTGCCAGCAGCTTAAACAGGGTCGTTGATACGCAGTATTTT	CASSLNRVVDTQYF
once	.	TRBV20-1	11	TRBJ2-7	TGCAGTGCCGGAAACGGCTACGAGCAGTACTTC	CSAGNGYEQYF
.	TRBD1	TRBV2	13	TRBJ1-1	TGTGCCAGCAGTCCCGGGACAGGGAGCGTAACTTTCTTT	CASSPGTGSVTFF
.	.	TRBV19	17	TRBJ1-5	TGTGCCAGTAGTATGTCGGCGACACCGAATAGCAATCAGCCCCAGCATTTT	CASSMSATPNSNQPQHF
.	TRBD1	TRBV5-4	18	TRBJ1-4	TGTGCCAGCAGCGATGGACAGAGGCCAGGGGGCCTTAATGAAAAACTGTTTTTT	CASSDGQRPGGLNEKLFF
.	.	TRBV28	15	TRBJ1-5	TGTGCCAGCAGTGAAACAGGGACCAGCAATCAGCCCCAGCATTTT	CASSETGTSNQPQHF
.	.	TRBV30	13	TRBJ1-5	TGTGCCTGGAGTGAGGGGCAGAATCAGCCCCAGCATTTT	CAWSEGQNQPQHF
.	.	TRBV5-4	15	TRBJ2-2	TGTGCCAGCAGCTTGGATCCTAGGGGCACCGGGGAGCTGTTTTTT	CASSLDPRGTGELFF
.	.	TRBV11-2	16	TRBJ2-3	TGTGCCAGCAGCCTGGGACCGATCGGGATCGTAGATACGCAGTATTTT	CASSLGPIGIVDTQYF
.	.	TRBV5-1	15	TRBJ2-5	TGCGCCAGCAGCTTGGCGGGCAGGGCTACAGGGACCCAGTACTTC	CASSLAGRATGTQYF
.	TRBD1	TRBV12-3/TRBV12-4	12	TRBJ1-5	TGTGCCAGCAGTCGGGACAGTTCCACCCAGCATTTT	CASSRDSSTQHF
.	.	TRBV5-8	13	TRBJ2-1	TGTGCCAGCAGCTTTTCGGTCTACAATGAGCAGTTCTTC	CASSFSVYNEQFF
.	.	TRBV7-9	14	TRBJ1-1	TGTGCCAGCAGCTTAGTAGCAGCGAACACTGAAGCTTTCTTT	CASSLVAANTEAFF
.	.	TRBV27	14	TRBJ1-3	TGTGCCAGCAGGCGGGGTATCTCTGGAAACACCATATATTTT	CASRRGISGNTIYF
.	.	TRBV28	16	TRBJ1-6	TGTGCCAGCAGTTTAAGGATGACGGTTTATAATTCACCCCTCCACTTT	CASSLRMTVYNSPLHF
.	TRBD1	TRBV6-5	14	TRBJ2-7	TGTGCCAGCAGTTACCCTGGGACAGAAGGGGAGCAGTACTTC	CASSYPGTEGEQYF
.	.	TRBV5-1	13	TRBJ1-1	TGCGCCAGCAGCTTGGTCGGGGAGACTGAAGCTTTCTTT	CASSLVGETEAFF
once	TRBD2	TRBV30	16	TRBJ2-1	TGTGCCTGGAGTGTAGGCGGGAGCGGTTCCTACAATGAGCAGTTCTTC	CAWSVGGSGSYNEQFF
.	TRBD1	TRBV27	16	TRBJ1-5	TGTGCCATCTTTGTTTACAGGGGTTATAGCAATCAGCCCCAGCATTTT	CAIFVYRGYSNQPQHF
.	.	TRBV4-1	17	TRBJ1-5	TGCGCCAGCAGCCAAGGGGCGGTAGCGCTGAGCAATCAGCCCCAGCATTTT	CASSQGAVALSNQPQHF
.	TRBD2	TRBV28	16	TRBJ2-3	TGTGCCAGCAGCCAGGGACTAGCGGGAGTAGAAGATACGCAGTATTTT	CASSQGLAGVEDTQYF
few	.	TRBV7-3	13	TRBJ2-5	TGTGCCAGCAGCCCGACAAACCAAGAGACCCAGTACTTC	CASSPTNQETQYF
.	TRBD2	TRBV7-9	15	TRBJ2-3	TGTGCCAGCAGCCCCGGGACTAGCGGGATCGATACGCAGTATTTT	CASSPGTSGIDTQYF
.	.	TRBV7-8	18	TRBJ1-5	TGTGCCAGCAGCATAGGACAGAGCAACCCTTATAGCAATCAGCCCCAGCATTTT	CASSIGQSNPYSNQPQHF
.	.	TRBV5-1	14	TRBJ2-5	TGCGCCAGCAACCTTCAGGGGTTTCAAGAGACCCAGTACTTC	CASNLQGFQETQYF
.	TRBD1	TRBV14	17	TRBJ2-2	TGTGCCAGCAGCCCCCGTCCCGGGACAGGGATCACCGGGGAGCTGTTTTTT	CASSPRPGTGITGELFF
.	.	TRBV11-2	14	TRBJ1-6	TGTGCCAGCAGCTTAGATCGATGGGATTCACCCCTCCACTTT	CASSLDRWDSPLHF
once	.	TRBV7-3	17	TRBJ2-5	TGTGCCAGCAGCTTATTGGGGGGACCTACGGGCCAAGAGACCCAGTACTTC	CASSLLGGPTGQETQYF
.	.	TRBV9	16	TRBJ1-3	TGTGCCAGCACCGGAGACTCAGGAGGGACTGGAAACACCATATATTTT	CASTGDSGGTGNTIYF
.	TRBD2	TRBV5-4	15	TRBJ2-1	TGTGCCAGCAGCCCCACTAGCGGGACGTACAATGAGCAGTTCTTC	CASSPTSGTYNEQFF
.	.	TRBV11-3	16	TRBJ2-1	TGTGCCAGCAGCCCTGGGGGGCAACTCGCCTACAATGAGCAGTTCTTC	CASSPGGQLAYNEQFF